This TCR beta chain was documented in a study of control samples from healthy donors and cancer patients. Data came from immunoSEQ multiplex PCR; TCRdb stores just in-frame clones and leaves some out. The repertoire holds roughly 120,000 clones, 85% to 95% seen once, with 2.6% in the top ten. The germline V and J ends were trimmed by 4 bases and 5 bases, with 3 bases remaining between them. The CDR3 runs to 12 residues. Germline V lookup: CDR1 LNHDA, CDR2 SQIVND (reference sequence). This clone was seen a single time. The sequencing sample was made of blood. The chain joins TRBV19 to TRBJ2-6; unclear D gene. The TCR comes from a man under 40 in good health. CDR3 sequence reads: CASSNRANVLTF. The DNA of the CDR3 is TGTGCCAGTAGTAATAGGGCCAACGTCCTGACTTTC.